The rows below give T cell receptor beta chains drawn from one sample of a study of T cell responses to AZD1222 COVID-19 vaccine. The method was immunoSEQ multiplex PCR; TCRdb's version includes in-frame clones alone and lacks a portion of them. The sample holds about 130,000 clones, approximately 88% seen once. Sequenced material: peripheral blood, taken on day 0 of AZD1222 vaccination. The receptors come from an adult in good health. Each CDR3 is given with its conserved first and last residue. The D gene is left open where the match is weak. Expanded clones are given a class, and other clones once, few, many or no size at all.

V gene	CDR3 length	D gene	clone size	J gene	CDR3 DNA	CDR3 protein
TRBV7-3	15	NA	NA	TRBJ2-1	TGTGCCAGCAGCTTACTCTTTGACCCTAACAATGAGCAGTTCTTC	CASSLLFDPNNEQFF
TRBV11-3	15	NA	NA	TRBJ2-3	TGTGCCAGCAGCTTAGGGGGAGGCCGCACAGATACGCAGTATTTT	CASSLGGGRTDTQYF
TRBV19	16	NA	NA	TRBJ1-4	TGTGCCAGTAGTATGACACCGGCCTCGGCTAATGAAAAACTGTTTTTT	CASSMTPASANEKLFF
TRBV5-1	13	TRBD1	NA	TRBJ2-5	TGCGCCAGCGGACAGGGGGCAGGAGAGACCCAGTACTTC	CASGQGAGETQYF
TRBV5-6	13	NA	NA	TRBJ2-5	TGTGCCAGCAGCTTGGGGACGGCAGAGACCCAGTACTTC	CASSLGTAETQYF
TRBV5-1	13	TRBD2	NA	TRBJ2-7	TGCGCCAGCAGCTGGGGACTAGCCGGCGAGCAGTACTTC	CASSWGLAGEQYF
TRBV4-3	14	NA	once	TRBJ2-7	TGCGCCAGCAGCTCAAGGATGGGGGCCAACGAGCAGTACTTC	CASSSRMGANEQYF
TRBV19	13	NA	NA	TRBJ1-3	TGTGCCAGTACAGGGTCCTCTGGAAACACCATATATTTT	CASTGSSGNTIYF
TRBV29-1	18	NA	NA	TRBJ2-3	TGCAGCGTTGGAAATTTGCGCCCCGGGAGTGGGGGCACAGATACGCAGTATTTT	CSVGNLRPGSGGTDTQYF
TRBV6-5	15	NA	NA	TRBJ1-3	TGTGCCAGCAGTTACACGTCGGTGTCTGGAAACACCATATATTTT	CASSYTSVSGNTIYF
TRBV9	15	NA	NA	TRBJ2-6	TGTGCCAGCAGCGTAACCAGGGCTGGGGCCAACGTCCTGACTTTC	CASSVTRAGANVLTF
TRBV7-2	15	TRBD2	NA	TRBJ2-7	TGTGCCAGCAGCTTAGTCGGGACTAGCTCCTACGAGCAGTACTTC	CASSLVGTSSYEQYF
TRBV9	17	NA	few	TRBJ1-4	TGTGCCAGCAGCCCCGGCCCCTCCGGTTCCACTAATGAAAAACTGTTTTTT	CASSPGPSGSTNEKLFF
TRBV29-1	13	NA	NA	TRBJ2-5	TGCAGCGTTGACGGATCCTTGGGGGAGACCCAGTACTTC	CSVDGSLGETQYF
TRBV14	15	TRBD1	few	TRBJ1-2	TGTGCCAGCAGCCATAGACAGGGGTGGAACTATGGCTACACCTTC	CASSHRQGWNYGYTF
TRBV7-9	13	NA	NA	TRBJ2-1	TGTGCCAGCAGCTACCCGAACGGCAATGAGCAGTTCTTC	CASSYPNGNEQFF
TRBV11-2	14	NA	NA	TRBJ2-7	TGTGCCAGCAGCTTAGACCAGGGCCCCTACGAGCAGTACTTC	CASSLDQGPYEQYF
TRBV7-9	14	NA	NA	TRBJ1-2	TGTGCCAGCAGCTTAGATTCTTTGAGCTATGGCTACACCTTC	CASSLDSLSYGYTF
TRBV14	11	NA	NA	TRBJ2-7	TGTGCCAGCAGCTCCTTTGCCGAGCAGTACTTC	CASSSFAEQYF
TRBV30	17	TRBD1	NA	TRBJ1-3	TGTGCCTGGACGGGACAGGGGGAACGGCTTGGGGGAAACACCATATATTTT	CAWTGQGERLGGNTIYF
TRBV5-3	17	TRBD1	NA	TRBJ2-7	TGTGCCAGAAGCTGCAGCGAGGGGGCGCGGAGATCCTACGAGCAGTACTTC	CARSCSEGARRSYEQYF
TRBV9	13	NA	NA	TRBJ1-1	TGTGCCAGCAGCAGGGGACTGAACACTGAAGCTTTCTTT	CASSRGLNTEAFF
TRBV29-1	14	NA	NA	TRBJ2-7	TGCAGCGTTGAATCGGGGGTTAGCTCCTACGAGCAGTACTTC	CSVESGVSSYEQYF
TRBV7-2	15	NA	NA	TRBJ2-1	TGTGCCAGCAGCTTCTGGCTAGGTCCAACCAATGAGCAGTTCTTC	CASSFWLGPTNEQFF
TRBV12-3/TRBV12-4	13	NA	NA	TRBJ1-1	TGTGCCAGCAGTCCACCGGGGGCCACTGAAGCTTTCTTT	CASSPPGATEAFF
TRBV5-4	14	NA	NA	TRBJ2-7	TGTGCCAGCAGAGACTCCTCCGGTCCCTACGAGCAGTACTTC	CASRDSSGPYEQYF
TRBV11-2	13	NA	once	TRBJ1-1	TGTGCCAGCAGCTTAGGACGGGCAACTGAAGCTTTCTTT	CASSLGRATEAFF
TRBV5-1	14	TRBD2	NA	TRBJ2-7	TGCGCCAGCAGCTCCAGCGGGGGGCGGTACGAGCAGTACTTC	CASSSSGGRYEQYF
TRBV15	16	NA	NA	TRBJ1-4	TGTGCCACCAGTATACCCGCAGGACCCTCTAATGAAAAACTGTTTTTT	CATSIPAGPSNEKLFF
TRBV6-4	16	NA	NA	TRBJ2-7	TGTGCCAGCAGTGACTCTGGCGGGACACCTACCTACGAGCAGTACTTC	CASSDSGGTPTYEQYF
TRBV7-9	12	NA	NA	TRBJ1-1	TGTGCCAGCACCCCGGACATACTGGTCGCTTTCTTT	CASTPDILVAFF
TRBV5-1	15	TRBD1	once	TRBJ2-7	TGCGCCAGCAGCCCCGCCGAGGACAGGGGATACGAGCAGTACTTC	CASSPAEDRGYEQYF
TRBV11-2	12	NA	once	TRBJ2-5	TGTGCCAGCAGCTTACGGGAGGAGACCCAGTACTTC	CASSLREETQYF
TRBV10-1	15	NA	NA	TRBJ1-4	TGCGCCAGCAGTGTTGGGGGCTCAACTAATGAAAAACTGTTTTTT	CASSVGGSTNEKLFF
TRBV3-1/TRBV3-2	13	TRBD1	NA	TRBJ1-3	TGTGCCAGCAGCCAGACAGGGTCCGGCACCATATATTTT	CASSQTGSGTIYF
TRBV3-1/TRBV3-2	16	NA	once	TRBJ2-6	TGTGCCAGCAGCCAAGAGAGCATCCCTGGGGCCAACGTCCTGACTTTC	CASSQESIPGANVLTF
TRBV18	16	TRBD1	NA	TRBJ1-3	TGTGCCAGCTCACCAAGCGTACAGGGGGTGTCTAACACCATATATTTT	CASSPSVQGVSNTIYF
TRBV20-1	14	NA	once	TRBJ1-2	TGCAGTGCTAGTGCGGGTTTGGGGCGATATGGCTACACCTTC	CSASAGLGRYGYTF
TRBV9	14	NA	NA	TRBJ2-7	TGTGCCAGCAGCACTACGGACAGACCCTACGAGCAGTACTTC	CASSTTDRPYEQYF
TRBV7-7	10	NA	NA	TRBJ1-5	TGTGCTAGCAGCCGGGGGCCCCAGCATTTT	CASSRGPQHF
TRBV30	15	NA	NA	TRBJ2-7	TGTGCCTGGAGTGTACCTTCTGGACCCGTTTACGAGCAGTACTTC	CAWSVPSGPVYEQYF
TRBV27	18	NA	NA	TRBJ2-1	TGTGCCAGCAGTTTGGCGGGGCGCCTGGGTACGGGGTACAATGAGCAGTTCTTC	CASSLAGRLGTGYNEQFF
TRBV5-1	13	NA	NA	TRBJ2-7	TGCGCCAGCAGCTTCGGGCGGTCCCCCGAGCAGTACTTC	CASSFGRSPEQYF
TRBV5-5	15	NA	once	TRBJ1-2	TGTGCCAGCAGCTTGGGCCCAGGAGCTAACTATGGCTACACCTTC	CASSLGPGANYGYTF
TRBV10-1	14	TRBD2	NA	TRBJ2-7	TGCGCCAGCAGTACCGGACTAGCGGGAGCCGAGCAGTACTTC	CASSTGLAGAEQYF